The 23 T cell receptor beta chains in this list originate from one sample, sequenced in a study of blood T cell repertoires in COVID-19. This table comes from immunoSEQ multiplex PCR, and its TCRdb copy is limited to in-frame clones, with some not included. Counted here are approximately 250,000 clones, 80% to 90% occurring once; the ten biggest clones make up under 4.5%. Input material: peripheral blood. These receptor sequences come from a man aged 45-60 years with acute or convalescent COVID-19.

This clone appeared a few times. This CDR3 is CAWSVSGGGEKLFF. The CDR3 nucleotides are TGTGCCTGGAGTGTGTCGGGAGGAGGTGAAAAACTGTTTTTT. V is TRBV30 and J is TRBJ1-4; D call uncertain. CDR3 size: 14 residues. Germline lookup yields CDR1 GTSNPN and CDR2 SVGIG (reference sequence). Deletions cut 0 bases from V and 7 bases from J, with 12 bases between.

This clone turned up a few times. The chain links TRBV28 to TRBJ1-5; D is ambiguous. Germline V gives CDR1 MDHEN, CDR2 SYDVKM. This CDR3 has 12 amino acids. Between the trimmed V and J ends, which lost 7 bases and 4 bases, there was a span of 8 bases. The CDR3 protein is CASTRRNQPQHF. The CDR3 coding sequence is TGTGCCAGCACCCGGAGGAATCAGCCCCAGCATTTT.

The gene calls are TRBV12-3 or TRBV12-4 and TRBJ1-2, with D possibly being TRBD1 (5 bases). V lost 6 bases and J 5 bases, leaving 7 bases between the germline ends. This CDR3 region has 11 residues. CDR3 amino acids: CASSPGYGYTF. The CDR3 DNA follows: TGTGCCAGCAGCCCAGGGTATGGCTACACCTTC.

This chain uses TRBV10-3 with TRBJ2-6, with 7 bases that match TRBD1. This CDR3 has 16 residues. The V gene end was trimmed by 6 bases and the J gene end by 2 bases; junction bases not matched to a gene: 7. Germline V lookup: CDR1 ENHRY, CDR2 SYGVKD. CDR3 residues: CAIRTGNVAGANVLTF. The CDR3 nucleotides are TGTGCCATCAGGACAGGGAATGTTGCTGGGGCCAACGTCCTGACTTTC.

The rearrangement links TRBV9 to TRBJ1-3, with 7 positions matching TRBD1. The CDR3 runs to 14 residues. V lost 2 bases to trimming and J lost 5 bases; unmatched junction nucleotides: 4. The V gene's germline CDR1 is SGDLS and CDR2 YYNGEE. CDR3 in DNA: TGTGCCAGCAGCGTCGGGACAGCAAGAAACACCATATATTTT. Translating it yields CASSVGTARNTIYF.

This clone is labeled medium-sized. The chain links TRBV5-5 to TRBJ2-1; 7 bases map to TRBD1. The CDR3 is 18 residues long. V shed 0 bases and J 0 bases; nucleotides not matched to a gene: 9. Germline loops: CDR1 SGHKS, CDR2 YYEKEE (reference sequence). Written as DNA, the CDR3 is TGTGCCAGCAGCTTGGTCCTCATAACAGGGGACTCCTACAATGAGCAGTTCTTC. This sequence encodes CASSLVLITGDSYNEQFF.

The chain couples TRBV6-5 to TRBJ1-2; D remains unclear. In germline, CDR1 is MNHEY, CDR2 SVGAGI. This CDR3 spans 14 amino acids. The V end lost 7 bases, the J end lost 1 base, and 13 bases lay between the germline ends. The CDR3 DNA reads TGTGCCAGCACCGGGAGAAGGGTTAACTATGGCTACACCTTC. Translating it yields CASTGRRVNYGYTF.

The genes are TRBV6-5 and TRBJ1-6; TRBD1 matches 10 bases. Germline V CDR1 and CDR2: MNHEY, SVGAGI. V shed 6 bases, J shed 12 bases, and the junction held 11 bases outside the gene matches. This CDR3 comprises 15 residues. CDR3 sequence (DNA): TGTGCCAGCAGCCGAGGTGGGGGGGACAGGGGACCCCTCCACTTT. This sequence encodes CASSRGGGDRGPLHF.

The V gene is TRBV6-5, the J gene TRBJ1-1; TRBD1 aligns across 9 bases. The CDR3 is made up of 14 amino acids. The V gene's germline CDR1 is MNHEY and CDR2 SVGAGI. Germline trimming cut 2 bases from V and 6 bases from J; bases unmatched to any gene: 4. The CDR3 sequence: CASSYNRGRSEAFF. CDR3 nucleotide sequence: TGTGCCAGCAGTTACAACAGGGGGCGGTCTGAAGCTTTCTTT.

The V and J genes are TRBV7-9 and TRBJ2-3; tentative D call: TRBD2 (6 bases). V was clipped by 2 bases and J by 5 bases, with 14 bases between them. This CDR3 is 15 amino acids long. Per the germline V gene, CDR1 is SEHNR and CDR2 is FQNEAQ (reference sequence). As DNA, the CDR3 is TGTGCCAGCAGCTTACGGGACTTAGCGGTAGATACGCAGTATTTT. Its translation is CASSLRDLAVDTQYF.

The count of this clone is one. The CDR3 is CAIKGQGDNQPQHF. The CDR3 DNA reads as TGTGCCATCAAGGGACAGGGGGACAATCAGCCCCAGCATTTT. This chain joins TRBV10-3 and TRBJ1-5; TRBD1 agrees at 11 bases. The CDR3 consists of 14 residues. Losses at the gene ends were 7 bases for V and 3 bases for J; bases not matched to a gene: 2. In germline, CDR1 is ENHRY, CDR2 SYGVKD.

The V call is TRBV6-5, the J call TRBJ1-1; unclear D gene. This CDR3 has 13 residues. Germline lookup yields CDR1 MNHEY and CDR2 SVGAGI. Trimming shortened V by 6 bases and J by 1 base, and 9 bases separated the two germline ends. The CDR3 is CASSPSSNTEAFF. For the CDR3, the DNA is TGTGCCAGCAGCCCCTCCTCGAACACTGAAGCTTTCTTT.

The chain has TRBV6-4 and TRBJ2-1; 9 bases match TRBD2. Germline V gene lookup returns CDR1 MRHNA and CDR2 SNTAGT. V lost 3 bases to trimming and J lost 6 bases; unmatched junction nucleotides: 6. This CDR3 has 15 residues. The CDR3 loop is CASSDRAGGGNEQFF. DNA of the CDR3: TGTGCCAGCAGTGATAGAGCGGGAGGTGGCAATGAGCAGTTCTTC.

The chain joins TRBV28 to TRBJ2-1; D call uncertain. V gave up 5 bases and J gave up 14 bases, with 13 bases separating them. Germline CDR1 MDHEN, CDR2 SYDVKM. The CDR3 spans 11 residues. The DNA for the CDR3 is TGTGCCAGCAGTACCGACTTATTGAAGTTCTTC. Translating it yields CASSTDLLKFF. Full variable domain (outside the CDR3, taken from reference TRBV28 and TRBJ2-1): DVKVTQSSRYLVKRTGEKVFLECVQDMDHENMFWYRQDPGLGLRLIYFSYDVKMKEKGDIPEGYSVSREKKERFSLILESASTNQTSMYLCASSTDLLKFFGPGTRLTVL.

This chain links TRBV30 with TRBJ1-5; TRBD1 agrees at 11 bases. The V gene's germline CDR1 is GTSNPN and CDR2 SVGIG (reference sequence). The CDR3 covers 16 residues. The V and J ends lost 2 bases and 6 bases, in that order; junction bases with no gene match: 9. The CDR3, as DNA: TGTGCCTGGAGTCCCTGGACAGGGGGCGCCTTTCAGCCCCAGCATTTT. Translated, it gives CAWSPWTGGAFQPQHF.

The rearrangement uses TRBV19 and TRBJ1-2; D is perhaps TRBD1 (5 bases). The V gene's germline CDR1 is LNHDA and CDR2 SQIVND (reference sequence). This CDR3 is 13 amino acids long. Trimming took off 3 bases at V and 3 bases at J, with 8 bases between the two ends. CDR3 residues: CASSMGGDYGYTF. CDR3 nucleotides: TGTGCCAGTAGTATGGGGGGAGACTATGGCTACACCTTC.

The chain links TRBV5-4 to TRBJ1-1; 10 nucleotides agree with TRBD1. V lost 4 bases to trimming and J lost 5 bases; unmatched junction nucleotides: 8. Germline-derived CDR1 and CDR2 are SGHNT and YYREEE (reference sequence). The CDR3 sequence is 15 residues long. CDR3 in DNA: TGTGCCAGCAGCGACCGACAGGGGGCGGGAACTGAAGCTTTCTTT. It is translated as CASSDRQGAGTEAFF.

The chain joins TRBV11-2 to TRBJ1-4, with D possibly being TRBD1 (6 bases). V was pared by 4 bases and J by 8 bases, with 20 bases between. Germline CDR1 SGHAT, CDR2 FQNNGV. The CDR3 is 16 residues long. CDR3 coding DNA: TGTGCCAGCAGCTATTATACGGCTACAGGGAGCGAAAAACTGTTTTTT. Encoded protein: CASSYYTATGSEKLFF.

This clone was picked up a small number of times. The chain couples TRBV4-2 to TRBJ2-5, with 8 bases aligning to TRBD2. Germline assignment: CDR1 LGHNA and CDR2 YNFKEQ. V was clipped by 0 bases and J by 0 bases; unmatched bases: 9. The CDR3 runs 18 residues. CDR3 sequence reads: CASSQDRVAGMYQETQYF. CDR3 bases: TGTGCCAGCAGCCAAGACCGAGTAGCGGGGATGTACCAAGAGACCCAGTACTTC.

This clone has more than one count but fewer than ten. V is TRBV29-1 and J is TRBJ2-1, with 9 nucleotides matching TRBD2. The junction had 12 bases not matched to a gene; V was cut back by 6 bases and J by 9 bases. There are 14 residues in the CDR3. CDR1 is SQVTM and CDR2 is ANQGSEA in the germline V gene. For the CDR3, the DNA is TGCAGCGTCCTCTCGGGACTAGCAGGGGGTGAGCAGTTCTTC. It encodes CSVLSGLAGGEQFF.

The chain is built from TRBV7-3 and TRBJ2-1, with 11 bases identical to TRBD2. This CDR3 contains 15 residues. Looked up from germline, CDR1 is SGHTA and CDR2 is FQGTGA. The V segment lost 5 bases and the J segment 7 bases; nucleotides outside the gene matches: 7. As DNA, the CDR3 is TGTGCCAGCAGCCAGGGAGCTAGCGGGGGGAATGAGCAGTTCTTC. Its protein product is CASSQGASGGNEQFF.

This clone was detected only once. The chain couples TRBV11-2 to TRBJ1-2; 7 bases align to TRBD1. CDR1 is SGHAT, CDR2 FQNNGV, per germline. The CDR3 has 13 residues. J was trimmed by 9 bases and V by 5 bases; bases with no gene match: 9. CDR3 in amino acids: CASSLRTGESYTF. CDR3 in DNA: TGTGCCAGCAGCCTACGCACAGGGGAGAGCTACACCTTC.

The V call is TRBV19, the J call TRBJ1-5; 9 bases fit TRBD1. V trimming: 8 bases; J trimming: 2 bases; junction bases outside the gene matches: 10. This CDR3 is 16 amino acids long. From germline, CDR1 is LNHDA and CDR2 SQIVND (reference sequence). The CDR3 here is CASQRDREVRNQPQHF. CDR3 coding DNA: TGTGCCAGTCAGCGGGACAGGGAGGTTCGCAATCAGCCCCAGCATTTT.